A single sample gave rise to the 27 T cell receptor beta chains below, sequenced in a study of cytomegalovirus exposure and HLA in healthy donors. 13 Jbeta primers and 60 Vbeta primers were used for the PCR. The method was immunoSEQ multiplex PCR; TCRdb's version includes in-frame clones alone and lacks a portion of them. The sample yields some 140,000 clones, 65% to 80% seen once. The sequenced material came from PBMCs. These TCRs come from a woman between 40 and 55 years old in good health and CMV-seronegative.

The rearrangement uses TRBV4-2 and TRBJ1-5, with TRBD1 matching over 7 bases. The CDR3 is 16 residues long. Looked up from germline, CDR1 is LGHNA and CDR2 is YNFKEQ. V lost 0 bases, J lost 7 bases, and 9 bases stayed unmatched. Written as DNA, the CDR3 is TGTGCCAGCAGCCAAGAGCGGGACAGTGCGTTCCAGCCCCAGCATTTT. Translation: CASSQERDSAFQPQHF.

CDR3 sequence (DNA): TGTGCCAGCAACCCAACCCCTGGCGGGCAGGTGGCTTTCTTT. As protein: CASNPTPGGQVAFF. The chain combines TRBV28 with TRBJ1-1; D gene unclear. V was clipped by 7 bases and J by 11 bases, with 23 bases between them. Germline V lookup: CDR1 MDHEN, CDR2 SYDVKM. This CDR3 has 14 residues.

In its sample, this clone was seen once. CDR3 sequence: CASSYASGNNEKLFF. The DNA of the CDR3 is TGTGCCAGCAGTTACGCCTCAGGGAATAATGAAAAACTGTTTTTT. This chain joins TRBV6-5 and TRBJ1-4, with D possibly matching TRBD1 (5 bases). The CDR3 totals 15 residues. Germline CDR1 reads MNHEY; CDR2 reads SVGAGI. Between the trimmed V and J ends, which lost 2 bases and 4 bases, there was a span of 11 bases.

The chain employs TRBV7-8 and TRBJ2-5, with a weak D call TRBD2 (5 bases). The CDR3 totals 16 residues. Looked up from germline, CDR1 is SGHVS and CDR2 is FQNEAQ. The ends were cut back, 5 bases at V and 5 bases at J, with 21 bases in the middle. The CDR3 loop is CASSPTGGRYGETQYF. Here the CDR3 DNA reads TGTGCCAGCAGCCCAACCGGAGGTCGGTACGGGGAGACCCAGTACTTC.

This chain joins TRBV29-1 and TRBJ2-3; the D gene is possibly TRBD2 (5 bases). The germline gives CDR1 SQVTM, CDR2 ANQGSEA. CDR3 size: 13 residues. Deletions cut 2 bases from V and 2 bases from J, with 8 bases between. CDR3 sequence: CSVEWTFTDTQYF. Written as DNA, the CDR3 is TGCAGCGTTGAATGGACTTTCACAGATACGCAGTATTTT.

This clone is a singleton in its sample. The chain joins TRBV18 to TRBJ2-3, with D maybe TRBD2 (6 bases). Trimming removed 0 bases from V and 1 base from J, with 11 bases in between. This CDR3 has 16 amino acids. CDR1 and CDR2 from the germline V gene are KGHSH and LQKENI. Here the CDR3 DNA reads TGTGCCAGCTCACCACCGATGGGCGGGGGCACAGATACGCAGTATTTT. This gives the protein CASSPPMGGGTDTQYF.

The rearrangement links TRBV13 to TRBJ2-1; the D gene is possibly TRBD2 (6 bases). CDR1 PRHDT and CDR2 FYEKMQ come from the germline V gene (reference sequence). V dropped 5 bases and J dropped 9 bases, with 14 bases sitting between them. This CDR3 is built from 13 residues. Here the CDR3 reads CASSPREEVEQFF. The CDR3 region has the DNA TGTGCCAGCAGCCCTAGGGAGGAGGTTGAGCAGTTCTTC.

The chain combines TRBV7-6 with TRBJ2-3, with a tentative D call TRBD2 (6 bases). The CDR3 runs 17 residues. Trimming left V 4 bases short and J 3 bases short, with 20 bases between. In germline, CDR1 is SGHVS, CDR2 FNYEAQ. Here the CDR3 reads CASSSPGLATVTDTQYF. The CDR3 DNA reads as TGTGCCAGCAGCTCACCAGGCCTAGCGACCGTTACAGATACGCAGTATTTT.

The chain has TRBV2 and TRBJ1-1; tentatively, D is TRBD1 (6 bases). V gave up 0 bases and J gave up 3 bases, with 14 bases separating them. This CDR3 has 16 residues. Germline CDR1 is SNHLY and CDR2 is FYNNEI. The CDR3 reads CASSEARGGSDTEAFF. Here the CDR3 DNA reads TGTGCCAGCAGTGAAGCGAGGGGGGGAAGTGACACTGAAGCTTTCTTT.

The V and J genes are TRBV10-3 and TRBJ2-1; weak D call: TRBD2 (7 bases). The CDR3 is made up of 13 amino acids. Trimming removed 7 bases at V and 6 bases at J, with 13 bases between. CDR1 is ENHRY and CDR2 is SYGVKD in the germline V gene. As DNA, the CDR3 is TGTGCCATCACGTCGGGGGGCAGCAATGAGCAGTTCTTC. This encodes CAITSGGSNEQFF.

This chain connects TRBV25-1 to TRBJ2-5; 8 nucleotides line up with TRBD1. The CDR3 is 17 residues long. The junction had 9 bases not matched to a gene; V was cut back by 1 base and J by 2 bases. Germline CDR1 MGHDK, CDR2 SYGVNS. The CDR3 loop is CASSESTRTGPQETQYF. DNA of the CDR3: TGTGCCAGCAGTGAATCAACCCGGACAGGGCCGCAAGAGACCCAGTACTTC.

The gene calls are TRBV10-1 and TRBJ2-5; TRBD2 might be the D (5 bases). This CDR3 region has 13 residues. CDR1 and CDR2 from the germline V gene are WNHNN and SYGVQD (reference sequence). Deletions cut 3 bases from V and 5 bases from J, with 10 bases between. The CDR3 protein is CASSDRTGETQYF. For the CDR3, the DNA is TGCGCCAGCAGTGATAGAACGGGGGAGACCCAGTACTTC.

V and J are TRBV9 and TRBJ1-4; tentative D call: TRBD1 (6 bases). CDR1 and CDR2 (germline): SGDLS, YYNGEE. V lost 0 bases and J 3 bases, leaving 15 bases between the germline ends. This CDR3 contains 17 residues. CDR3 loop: CASSVESGGPANEKLFF. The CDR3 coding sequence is TGTGCCAGCAGCGTAGAATCGGGGGGGCCGGCTAATGAAAAACTGTTTTTT.

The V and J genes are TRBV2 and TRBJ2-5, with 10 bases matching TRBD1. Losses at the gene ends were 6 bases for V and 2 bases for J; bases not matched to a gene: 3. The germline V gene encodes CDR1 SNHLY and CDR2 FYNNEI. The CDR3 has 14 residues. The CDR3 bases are TGTGCCAGCAGGGAGGACAGGGGGCAAGAGACCCAGTACTTC. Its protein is CASREDRGQETQYF.

CDR3 nucleotide sequence: TGCGCCAGCAGCTTTGGGTTACGGGGGGCCACAGATACGCAGTATTTT. It yields the protein CASSFGLRGATDTQYF. The chain uses TRBV5-1 and TRBJ2-3; D perhaps matches TRBD2 (7 bases). The CDR3 sequence is 16 residues long. Germline CDR1 SGHRS, CDR2 YFSETQ. The V and J ends lost 2 bases and 2 bases respectively, with 15 bases between them.

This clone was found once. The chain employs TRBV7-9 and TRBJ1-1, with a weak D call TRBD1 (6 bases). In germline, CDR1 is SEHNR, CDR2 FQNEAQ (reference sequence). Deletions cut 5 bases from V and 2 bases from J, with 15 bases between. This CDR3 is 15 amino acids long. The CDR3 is CASSPPSTGNTEAFF. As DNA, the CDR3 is TGTGCCAGCAGCCCCCCCTCGACAGGCAACACTGAAGCTTTCTTT.

The CDR3 region is CASGQGNQPQHF. DNA of the CDR3: TGTGCCAGCGGACAGGGCAATCAGCCCCAGCATTTT. The chain is built from TRBV19 and TRBJ1-5; 7 nucleotides match TRBD1. This CDR3 has 12 residues. The ends lost 9 bases at V and 2 bases at J; junction bases unmatched: 1. Germline V CDR1 and CDR2: LNHDA, SQIVND (reference sequence).

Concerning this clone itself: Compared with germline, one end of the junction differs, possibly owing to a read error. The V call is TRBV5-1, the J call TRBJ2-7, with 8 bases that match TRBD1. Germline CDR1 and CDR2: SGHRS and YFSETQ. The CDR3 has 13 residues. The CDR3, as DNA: TGCGCCAGCAGTTTGGACAGGGTCTACGAGCAGTACTTC. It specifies CASSLDRVYEQYF.

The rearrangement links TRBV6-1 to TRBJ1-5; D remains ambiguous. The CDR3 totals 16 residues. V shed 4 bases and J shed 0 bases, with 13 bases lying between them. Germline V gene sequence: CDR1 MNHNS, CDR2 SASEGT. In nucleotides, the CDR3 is TGTGCCAGCAGTGCCCTCGGCGGAATTAGCAATCAGCCCCAGCATTTT. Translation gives CASSALGGISNQPQHF.

The chain's CDR3 is CASSFGGGAHNEQFF. DNA for the CDR3: TGCGCCAGCAGCTTCGGCGGGGGGGCCCACAATGAGCAGTTCTTC. The chain joins TRBV5-1 to TRBJ2-1, with 9 bases identical to TRBD2. Germline V gives CDR1 SGHRS, CDR2 YFSETQ. The junction had 5 bases not matched to a gene; V was cut back by 2 bases and J by 5 bases. This CDR3 has 15 amino acids.

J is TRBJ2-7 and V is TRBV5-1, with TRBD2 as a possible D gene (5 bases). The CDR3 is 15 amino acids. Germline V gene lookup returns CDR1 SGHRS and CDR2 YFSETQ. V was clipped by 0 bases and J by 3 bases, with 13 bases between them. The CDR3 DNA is TGCGCCAGCAGCTTGGGGGGAGTCCTCAACTACGAGCAGTACTTC. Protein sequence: CASSLGGVLNYEQYF.

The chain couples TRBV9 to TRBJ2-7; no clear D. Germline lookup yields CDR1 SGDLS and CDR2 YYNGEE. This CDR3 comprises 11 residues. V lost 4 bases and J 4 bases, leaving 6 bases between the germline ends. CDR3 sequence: CASSPRYEQYF. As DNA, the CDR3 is TGTGCCAGCAGCCCTCGTTACGAGCAGTACTTC.

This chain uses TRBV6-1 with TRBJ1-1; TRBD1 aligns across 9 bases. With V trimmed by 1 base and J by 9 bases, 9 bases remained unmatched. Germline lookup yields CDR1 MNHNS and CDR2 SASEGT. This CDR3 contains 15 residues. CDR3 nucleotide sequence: TGTGCCAGCAGTGAAGGGGGACAGGGAAGTAAGAAAGCTTTCTTT. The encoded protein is CASSEGGQGSKKAFF.

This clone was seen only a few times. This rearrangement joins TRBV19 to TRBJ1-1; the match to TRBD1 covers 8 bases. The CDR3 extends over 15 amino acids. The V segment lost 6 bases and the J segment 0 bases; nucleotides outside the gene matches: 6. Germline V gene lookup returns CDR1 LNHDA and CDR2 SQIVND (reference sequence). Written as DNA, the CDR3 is TGTGCCAGTAGCCGACAGGGGAGGATGAACACTGAAGCTTTCTTT. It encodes CASSRQGRMNTEAFF.

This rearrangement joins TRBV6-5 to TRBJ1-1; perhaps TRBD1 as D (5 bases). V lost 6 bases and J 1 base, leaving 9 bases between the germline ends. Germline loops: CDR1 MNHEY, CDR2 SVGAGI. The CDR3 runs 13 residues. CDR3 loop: CASSRGGNTEAFF. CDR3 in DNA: TGTGCCAGCAGCCGGGGGGGGAACACTGAAGCTTTCTTT.

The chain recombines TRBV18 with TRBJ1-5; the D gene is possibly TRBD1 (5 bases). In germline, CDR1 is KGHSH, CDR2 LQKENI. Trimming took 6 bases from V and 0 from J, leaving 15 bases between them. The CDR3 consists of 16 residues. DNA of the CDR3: TGTGCCAGCTCTCCAAGACAGACAGCTAGCAATCAGCCCCAGCATTTT. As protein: CASSPRQTASNQPQHF.

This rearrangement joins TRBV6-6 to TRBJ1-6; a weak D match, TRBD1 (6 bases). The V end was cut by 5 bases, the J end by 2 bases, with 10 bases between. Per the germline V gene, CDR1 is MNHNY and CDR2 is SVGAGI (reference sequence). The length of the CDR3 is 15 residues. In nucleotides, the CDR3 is TGTGCCAGCAGTCCCGGACAGCCCTATAATTCACCCCTCCACTTT. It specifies CASSPGQPYNSPLHF.